Below, 3 T cell receptor beta chains from the same sample are listed, as sequenced in a study of blood T cell repertoires in COVID-19. Measured with immunoSEQ multiplex PCR; TCRdb has only the in-frame clones, and not every one. The table includes approximately 100,000 clones, more than 75% detected once. The sample was peripheral blood. These receptors originate from a man in his fifties or sixties with acute or convalescent COVID-19.

The V and J genes are TRBV27 and TRBJ2-3; 12 nucleotides agree with TRBD2. Unmatched junction bases numbered 4, after V lost 4 bases and J lost 2 bases. Per the germline V gene, CDR1 is MNHEY and CDR2 is SMNVEV (reference sequence). The CDR3 extends over 16 amino acids. The DNA for the CDR3 is TGTGCCAGCAGTTCGCTAGCGGGAGGGCCCACAGATACGCAGTATTTT. Its translation is CASSSLAGGPTDTQYF.

The rearrangement uses TRBV6-5 and TRBJ2-2; no clear D gene. Per germline, CDR1 MNHEY and CDR2 SVGAGI. This CDR3 spans 11 amino acids. The ends were cut back, 8 bases at V and 4 bases at J, with 5 bases in the middle. CDR3 nucleotides: TGTGCCAGCCAGTTCACCGGGGAGCTGTTTTTT. This encodes CASQFTGELFF.

The chain combines TRBV3-1 (or the pseudogene TRBV3-2) with TRBJ2-5; 10 bases are a match to TRBD2. The CDR3 totals 13 residues. Germline CDR1 and CDR2: LGHDT and YNNKEL (reference sequence). Trimming at V came to 4 bases and at J to 5 bases, leaving 1 base not matched to a gene. This chain's CDR3 is CASSPGLAETQYF. In DNA, the CDR3 is TGTGCCAGCAGCCCGGGACTAGCGGAGACCCAGTACTTC.